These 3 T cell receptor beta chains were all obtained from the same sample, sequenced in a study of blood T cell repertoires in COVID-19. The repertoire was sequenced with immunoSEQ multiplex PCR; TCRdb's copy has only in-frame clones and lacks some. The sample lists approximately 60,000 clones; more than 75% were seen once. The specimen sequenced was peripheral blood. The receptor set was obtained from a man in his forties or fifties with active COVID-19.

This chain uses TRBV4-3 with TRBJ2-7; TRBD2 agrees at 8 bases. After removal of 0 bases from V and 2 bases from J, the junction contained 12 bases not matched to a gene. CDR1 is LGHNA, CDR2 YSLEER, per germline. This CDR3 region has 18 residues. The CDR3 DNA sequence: TGCGCCAGCAGCCAAGAAGGCTTAGGCGGGAGGAGTGCCTACGAGCAGTACTTC. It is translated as CASSQEGLGGRSAYEQYF.

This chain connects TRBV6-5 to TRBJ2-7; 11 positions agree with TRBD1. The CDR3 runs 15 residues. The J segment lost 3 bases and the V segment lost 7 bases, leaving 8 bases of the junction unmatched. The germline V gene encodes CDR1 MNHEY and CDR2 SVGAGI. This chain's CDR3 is CASNLRGTGGYEQYF. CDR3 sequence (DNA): TGTGCCAGCAATCTCAGGGGGACAGGGGGCTACGAGCAGTACTTC.

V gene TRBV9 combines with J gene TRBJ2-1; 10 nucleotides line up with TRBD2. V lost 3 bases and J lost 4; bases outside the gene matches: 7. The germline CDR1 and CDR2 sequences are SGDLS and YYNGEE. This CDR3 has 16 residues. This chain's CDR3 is CASSAPSSGGYNEQFF. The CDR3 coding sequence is TGTGCCAGCAGCGCGCCCTCTAGCGGGGGTTACAATGAGCAGTTCTTC.